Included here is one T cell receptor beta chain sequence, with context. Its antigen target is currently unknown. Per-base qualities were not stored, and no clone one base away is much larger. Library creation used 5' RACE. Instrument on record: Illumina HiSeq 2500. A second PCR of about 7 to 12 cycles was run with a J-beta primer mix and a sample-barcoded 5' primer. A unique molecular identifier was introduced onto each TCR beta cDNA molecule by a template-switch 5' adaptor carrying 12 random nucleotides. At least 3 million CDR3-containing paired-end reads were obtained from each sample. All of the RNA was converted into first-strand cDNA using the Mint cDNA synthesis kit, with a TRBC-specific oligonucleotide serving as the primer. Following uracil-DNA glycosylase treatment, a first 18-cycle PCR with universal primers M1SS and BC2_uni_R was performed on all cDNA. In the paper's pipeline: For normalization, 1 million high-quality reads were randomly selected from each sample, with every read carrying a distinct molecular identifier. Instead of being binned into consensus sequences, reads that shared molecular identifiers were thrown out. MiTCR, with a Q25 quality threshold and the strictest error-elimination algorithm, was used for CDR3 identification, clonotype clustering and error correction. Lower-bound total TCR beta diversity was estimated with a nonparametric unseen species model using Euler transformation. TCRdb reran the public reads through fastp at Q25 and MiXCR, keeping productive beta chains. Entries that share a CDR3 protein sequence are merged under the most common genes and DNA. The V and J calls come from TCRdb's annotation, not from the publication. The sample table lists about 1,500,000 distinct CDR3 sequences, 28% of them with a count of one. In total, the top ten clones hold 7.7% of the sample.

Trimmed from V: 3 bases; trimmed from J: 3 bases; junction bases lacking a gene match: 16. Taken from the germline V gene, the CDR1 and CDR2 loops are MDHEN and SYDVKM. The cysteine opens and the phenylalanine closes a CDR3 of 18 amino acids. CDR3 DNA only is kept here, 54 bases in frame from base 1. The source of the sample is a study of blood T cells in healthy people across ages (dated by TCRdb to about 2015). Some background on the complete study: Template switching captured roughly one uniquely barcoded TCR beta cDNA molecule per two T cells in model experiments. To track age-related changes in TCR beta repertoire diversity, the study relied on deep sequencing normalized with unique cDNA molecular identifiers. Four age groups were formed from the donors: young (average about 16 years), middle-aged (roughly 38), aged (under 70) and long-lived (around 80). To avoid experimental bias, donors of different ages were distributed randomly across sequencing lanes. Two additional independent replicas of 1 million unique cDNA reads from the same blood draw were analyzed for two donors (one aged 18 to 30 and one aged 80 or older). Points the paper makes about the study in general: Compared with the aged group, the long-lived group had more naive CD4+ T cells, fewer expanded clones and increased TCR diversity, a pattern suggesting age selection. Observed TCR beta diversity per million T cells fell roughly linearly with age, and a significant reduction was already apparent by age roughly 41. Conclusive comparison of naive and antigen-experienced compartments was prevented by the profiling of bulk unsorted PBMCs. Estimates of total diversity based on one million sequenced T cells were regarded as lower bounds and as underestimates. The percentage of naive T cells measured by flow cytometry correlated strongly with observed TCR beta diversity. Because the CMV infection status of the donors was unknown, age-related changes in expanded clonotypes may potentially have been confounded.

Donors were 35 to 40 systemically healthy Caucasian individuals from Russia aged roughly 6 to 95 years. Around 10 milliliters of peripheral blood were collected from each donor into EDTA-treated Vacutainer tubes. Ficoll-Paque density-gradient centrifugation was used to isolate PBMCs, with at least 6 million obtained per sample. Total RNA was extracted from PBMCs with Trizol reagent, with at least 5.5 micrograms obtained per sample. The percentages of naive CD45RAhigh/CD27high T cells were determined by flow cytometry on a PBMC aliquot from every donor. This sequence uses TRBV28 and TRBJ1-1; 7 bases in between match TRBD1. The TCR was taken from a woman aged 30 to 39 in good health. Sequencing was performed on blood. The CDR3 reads CASSFTLDRPSRDTEAFF. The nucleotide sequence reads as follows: TGTGCCAGCAGTTTCACTCTGGACAGGCCGTCACGGGACACTGAAGCTTTCTTT.